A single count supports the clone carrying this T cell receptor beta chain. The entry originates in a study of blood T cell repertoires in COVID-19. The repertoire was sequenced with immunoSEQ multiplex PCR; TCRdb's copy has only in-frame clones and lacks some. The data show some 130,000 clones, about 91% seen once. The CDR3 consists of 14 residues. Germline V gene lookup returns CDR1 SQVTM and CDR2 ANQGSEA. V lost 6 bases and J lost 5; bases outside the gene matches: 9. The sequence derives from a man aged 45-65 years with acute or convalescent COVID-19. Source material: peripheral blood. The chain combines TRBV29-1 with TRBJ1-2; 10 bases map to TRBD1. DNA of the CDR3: TGCAGCGTGGGGGCCGGGACAGGGGTATATGGCTACACCTTC. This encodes CSVGAGTGVYGYTF.